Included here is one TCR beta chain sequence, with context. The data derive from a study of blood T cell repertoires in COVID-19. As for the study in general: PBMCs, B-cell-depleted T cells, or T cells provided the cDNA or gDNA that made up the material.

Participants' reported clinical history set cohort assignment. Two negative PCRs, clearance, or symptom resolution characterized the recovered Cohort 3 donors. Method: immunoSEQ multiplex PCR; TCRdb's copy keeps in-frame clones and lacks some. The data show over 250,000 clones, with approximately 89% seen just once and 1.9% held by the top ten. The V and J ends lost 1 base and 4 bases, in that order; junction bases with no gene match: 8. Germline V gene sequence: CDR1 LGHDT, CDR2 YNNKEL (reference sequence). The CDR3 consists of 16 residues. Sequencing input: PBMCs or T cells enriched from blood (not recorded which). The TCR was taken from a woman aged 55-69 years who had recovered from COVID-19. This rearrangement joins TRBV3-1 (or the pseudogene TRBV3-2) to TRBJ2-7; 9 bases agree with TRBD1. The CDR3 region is CASSQGGQGIFYEQYF. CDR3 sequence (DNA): TGTGCCAGCAGCCAAGGGGGACAGGGTATTTTTTACGAGCAGTACTTC.